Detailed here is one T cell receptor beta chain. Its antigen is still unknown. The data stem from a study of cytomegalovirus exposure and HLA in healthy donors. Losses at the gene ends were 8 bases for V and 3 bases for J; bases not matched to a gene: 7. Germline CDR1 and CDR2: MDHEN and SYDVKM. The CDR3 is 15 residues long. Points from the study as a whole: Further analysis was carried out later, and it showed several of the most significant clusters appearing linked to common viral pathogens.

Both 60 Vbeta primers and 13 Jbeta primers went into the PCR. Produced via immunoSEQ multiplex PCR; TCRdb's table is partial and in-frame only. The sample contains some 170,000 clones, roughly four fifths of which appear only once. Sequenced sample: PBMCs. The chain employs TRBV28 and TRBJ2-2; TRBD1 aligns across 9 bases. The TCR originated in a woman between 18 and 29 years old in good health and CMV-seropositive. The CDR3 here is CASHLGTGYTGELFF. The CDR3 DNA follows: TGTGCCAGCCATCTAGGGACAGGGTACACCGGGGAGCTGTTTTTT. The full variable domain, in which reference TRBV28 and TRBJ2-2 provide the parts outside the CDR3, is DVKVTQSSRYLVKRTGEKVFLECVQDMDHENMFWYRQDPGLGLRLIYFSYDVKMKEKGDIPEGYSVSREKKERFSLILESASTNQTSMYLCASHLGTGYTGELFFGEGSRLTVL.